This TCR beta chain was identified during a study of T cell responses to AZD1222 COVID-19 vaccine. Overall study findings and caveats: Unmutated regions of variants are reportedly targeted by nearly half of spike-specific TCRs. The donors showed a predominance of white British ancestry and of females, with possible underestimation of clonal diversity. Two AZD1222 administrations were followed by greater Spike-specific TCR breadth and depth. Samples come after the peak T cell response, not at day 14.

Germline V gives CDR1 LGHDT, CDR2 YNNKEL (reference sequence). The CDR3 has 13 residues. Only in-frame clones appear in the TCRdb table, and some are missing; sequencing was by immunoSEQ multiplex PCR. The sample shows 90,000 to 120,000 clones, roughly 87% of them seen only once. As concerns this clone: The antigen is unknown. The germline gene is not matched at one end of the junction; a read error may be the cause.

The chain uses TRBV3-1 (or the pseudogene TRBV3-2) and TRBJ2-1, with D uncertain. The origin of this receptor is an adult who received the AZD1222 COVID-19 vaccine. Sequencing was performed on peripheral blood, taken 28 days after the second AZD1222 dose. The CDR3 DNA sequence: TGTGCCAGCAGCCAAGAGGGGAAACCCGCATCGGTCTTC. Encoded protein: CASSQEGKPASVF.